These T cell receptor beta chains were read from a single sample in a study of blood T cell repertoires in COVID-19. Some clones are missing from TCRdb's copy, which holds only in-frame ones; the method was immunoSEQ multiplex PCR. The sample has roughly 81,000 clones, more than 75% seen once. Source material: peripheral blood. These TCRs come from a man aged 55 to 70 with acute or convalescent COVID-19. Both conserved end residues are part of each CDR3. The D gene is left open where the match is weak. The listing skips clone size in some rows; elsewhere it reads once, few, many or a size class.

-,TRBJ2-7,TRBD1,TRBV5-5,CASSGGQRYEQYF,TGTGCCAGCAGCGGGGGACAGAGATACGAGCAGTACTTC
-,TRBJ1-6,-,TRBV7-3,CASRRGEAYNSPLHF,TGTGCCAGCCGTCGGGGGGAGGCCTATAATTCACCCCTCCACTTT
few,TRBJ1-5,-,TRBV19,CASNDRRGNQPQHF,TGTGCCAGTAACGACCGACGGGGCAATCAGCCCCAGCATTTT
-,TRBJ1-2,TRBD1,TRBV2,CASSVSGGVGGYTF,TGTGCCAGCAGTGTATCAGGGGGCGTAGGAGGCTACACCTTC
-,TRBJ2-1,-,TRBV13,CASSTQSQGISSYNEQFF,TGTGCCAGCAGCACCCAGTCGCAGGGTATTTCCTCCTACAATGAGCAGTTCTTC
-,TRBJ2-3,-,TRBV15,CATSREGGPTDTQYF,TGTGCCACCAGCAGAGAGGGGGGACCCACAGATACGCAGTATTTT
-,TRBJ1-1,-,TRBV28,CASSTPRSNTEAFF,TGTGCCAGCAGTACCCCGCGGAGCAACACTGAAGCTTTCTTT
-,TRBJ2-1,-,TRBV7-8,CASSLGGISSNEQFF,TGTGCCAGCAGCTTAGGCGGAATCTCCTCCAATGAGCAGTTCTTC
-,TRBJ1-6,-,TRBV10-3,CASRDYNSPLHF,TGTGCCAGCCGGGACTATAATTCACCCCTCCACTTT
-,TRBJ2-1,-,TRBV5-1,CASFTRGEQFF,TGCGCCAGCTTCACCAGGGGCGAGCAGTTCTTC
-,TRBJ2-3,TRBD2,TRBV4-1,CASSRAGGPTDTQYF,TGCGCCAGCAGCCGGGCGGGAGGGCCCACAGATACGCAGTATTTT
-,TRBJ1-3,-,TRBV5-1,CASREGSGNTIYF,TGCGCCAGCAGGGAGGGCTCTGGAAACACCATATATTTT
-,TRBJ2-3,TRBD2,TRBV20-1,CSASRVAGGRADTQYF,TGCAGTGCTAGTAGGGTAGCGGGAGGGCGAGCAGATACGCAGTATTTT
-,TRBJ2-2,-,TRBV6-6,CASSNLGGANTGELFF,TGTGCCAGCAGCAACCTCGGAGGGGCGAACACCGGGGAGCTGTTTTTT
-,TRBJ1-1,-,TRBV6-4,CASSQKGDTEAFF,TGTGCCAGCAGTCAGAAAGGGGACACTGAAGCTTTCTTT
-,TRBJ2-3,TRBD2,TRBV27,CASSASGLAGGDTQYF,TGTGCCAGCAGTGCCTCGGGACTAGCGGGTGGGGATACGCAGTATTTT
-,TRBJ1-2,-,TRBV30,CAWSEGGNYGYTF,TGTGCCTGGAGTGAAGGGGGTAACTATGGCTACACCTTC
-,TRBJ1-6,TRBD1,TRBV14,CASSPGGNSPLHF,TGTGCCAGCAGCCCAGGGGGGAATTCACCCCTCCACTTT
-,TRBJ2-7,-,TRBV6-5,CATSLSGSYEQYF,TGTGCCACCTCCCTATCCGGGTCCTACGAGCAGTACTTC
-,TRBJ2-5,-,TRBV29-1,CSVEGRGLGETQYF,TGCAGCGTTGAAGGGAGGGGGCTCGGAGAGACCCAGTACTTC
-,TRBJ2-3,TRBD2,TRBV29-1,CSTYSGRSGDTQYF,TGCAGCACCTATAGCGGGAGGTCGGGAGATACGCAGTATTTT
-,TRBJ2-4,TRBD2,TRBV27,CASSLSGSGVAKNIQYF,TGTGCCAGCAGTTTATCGGGAAGCGGGGTAGCCAAAAACATTCAGTACTTC
once,TRBJ1-2,-,TRBV19,CASSMGANYGYTF,TGTGCCAGTAGTATGGGAGCTAACTATGGCTACACCTTC
-,TRBJ1-1,TRBD1,TRBV28,CASSSGQGDTEAFF,TGTGCCAGCAGTTCTGGACAGGGGGACACTGAAGCTTTCTTT
-,TRBJ2-7,-,TRBV7-8,CASSLDVSEQYF,TGTGCCAGCAGCTTAGACGTGAGCGAGCAGTACTTC
-,TRBJ2-3,TRBD2,TRBV20-1,CSASSNMVAGITDTQYF,TGCAGTGCTAGTAGCAATATGGTAGCGGGCATCACAGATACGCAGTATTTT
-,TRBJ1-4,-,TRBV28,CASTGATNEKLFF,TGTGCCAGCACAGGTGCAACTAATGAAAAACTGTTTTTT
-,TRBJ2-1,-,TRBV7-2,CASSPRKESEQFF,TGTGCCAGCAGCCCACGGAAGGAGAGTGAGCAGTTCTTC
-,TRBJ1-2,TRBD1,TRBV12-5,CASGPDRGDYGYTF,TGTGCTAGTGGTCCGGACAGGGGCGATTATGGCTACACCTTC
-,TRBJ1-1,TRBD1,TRBV7-3,CASTLTGGTEAFF,TGTGCCAGCACCCTAACAGGGGGCACTGAAGCTTTCTTT
-,TRBJ2-7,TRBD2,TRBV19,CASSIDLHSGAPYEQYF,TGTGCCAGTAGTATAGATCTGCATAGCGGGGCGCCCTACGAGCAGTACTTC
once,TRBJ2-1,TRBD2,TRBV19,CASRDAGGPDNEQFF,TGTGCCAGTAGGGACGCGGGGGGGCCTGACAATGAGCAGTTCTTC
-,TRBJ1-6,-,TRBV4-2,CASSRTEADNSPLHF,TGTGCCAGCAGCCGGACAGAGGCAGATAATTCACCCCTCCACTTT